Below, 24 T cell receptor beta chains from the same sample are listed, as sequenced in a study of T cell clonality in common variable immunodeficiency (dated by TCRdb to about 2015). The antigens of these receptors remain unknown. Study-wide findings and limitations: CVID TCRbeta sequences were reported to have fewer deletions and N-nucleotide insertions and to lack highly modified clones with 13 or more V deletions.

Library preparation used the immunoSEQ multiplex PCR assay. Entries here come from immuneACCESS through TCRdb and include only in-frame sequences with V and J called. Some clones fail to appear in such tables; in the studies checked, an unresolved V gene covers under half of the shortfall, and the cause of the remainder is unknown. For this sample, some 26,000 clones are listed, none of them singletons. Clones ranked in the top ten supply 3.5% to 4.5% of the sample. Sequencing was performed on peripheral blood mononuclear cells. These receptors were obtained from a human donor with common variable immunodeficiency.

A word on this clone: Coverage ceases 3 residues before the CDR3 finishes, and the germline J gene fills in the end. The chain joins TRBV5-1 to TRBJ1-3; D might be TRBD1 (5 bases). Per germline, CDR1 SGHRS and CDR2 YFSETQ. Trimming cost V 0 bases and J 9 bases, with 13 bases left between them. The CDR3 contains 14 residues. The CDR3 bases that were read are TGCGCCAGCAGCTTGGAGGGGTCGGTGGGCACC. Residues: CASSLEGSVGT. The complete CDR3 sequence is CASSLEGSVGTIYF.

Points on this clone: The read falls 3 residues short of the CDR3 end, and the missing part is taken from the germline J gene. This chain links TRBV2 with TRBJ2-1; TRBD2 matches 12 bases. The CDR3 is 15 residues long. CDR1 and CDR2 (germline): SNHLY, FYNNEI. The J segment lost 7 bases and the V segment lost 2 bases, leaving 3 bases of the junction unmatched. This chain's CDR3 is CASSELAGGMNEQFF. The DNA read from the CDR3 is TGTGCCAGCAGTGAACTAGCGGGAGGGATGAATGAG.

This clone has at least ten counts. The read falls 3 residues short of the CDR3 end, and the missing part is taken from the germline J gene. The gene calls are TRBV29-1 and TRBJ1-6; a possible D gene is TRBD1 (5 bases). The germline V gene has CDR1 SQVTM and CDR2 ANQGSEA. The CDR3 spans 13 residues. V dropped 6 bases and J dropped 3 bases, with 9 bases sitting between them. This chain's CDR3 is CSVLTDYNSPLHF. The DNA read from the CDR3 is TGCAGCGTACTGACAGACTATAATTCACCC.

As regards this clone: The DNA ends 3 residues before the CDR3 does, and the rest of the CDR3 is filled in from the germline J gene. The chain uses TRBV19 and TRBJ2-1; 8 positions match TRBD2. V shed 5 bases, J shed 7 bases, and the junction held 10 bases outside the gene matches. The V gene's germline CDR1 is LNHDA and CDR2 SQIVND (reference sequence). The CDR3 runs 15 residues. The CDR3 loop reads CASSPTGGQFNEQFF. The covered CDR3 bases are TGTGCCAGTAGTCCGACGGGGGGGCAATTTAATGAG.

This clone has just a few counts. The DNA ends 3 residues before the CDR3 does, and the rest of the CDR3 is filled in from the germline J gene. This sample also contains other DNA sequences that code for the same CDR3. The chain couples TRBV30 to TRBJ2-1; tentatively, D is TRBD2 (6 bases). V dropped 0 bases and J dropped 1 base, with 13 bases sitting between them. The CDR3 contains 16 residues. Germline CDR1 and CDR2: GTSNPN and SVGIG (reference sequence). CDR3 protein: CAWSVRRARSYNEQFF. The sequenced part of the CDR3 DNA is TGTGCCTGGAGTGTACGGAGGGCTCGGTCCTACAATGAG. Full variable domain (missing parts from reference TRBV30 and TRBJ2-1): SQTIHQWPATLVQPVGSPLSLECTVEGTSNPNLYWYRQAAGRGLQLLFYSVGIGQISSEVPQNLSASRPQDRQFILSSKKLLLSDSGFYLCAWSVRRARSYNEQFFGPGTRLTVL.

This clone was counted a few times. With the read ending 3 residues before the CDR3 end, the germline J gene is used to fill in that end. The chain has TRBV2 and TRBJ2-2; 7 nucleotides match TRBD1. Per the germline V gene, CDR1 is SNHLY and CDR2 is FYNNEI. The CDR3 length is 16 residues. V gave up 5 bases and J gave up 3 bases; unmatched junction bases: 9. Incomplete CDR3 DNA: TGTGCCAGCAGTCGGCGACAGGGATTGTACACCGGGGAG. The encoded protein is CASSRRQGLYTGE. The whole CDR3 sequence is CASSRRQGLYTGELFF.

This clone was observed at least ten times. The read finishes 3 residues shy of the CDR3 end, and the germline J gene is used to complete it. The chain has TRBV19 and TRBJ2-4, with TRBD2 as a possible D gene (5 bases). Germline-derived CDR1 and CDR2 are LNHDA and SQIVND (reference sequence). The CDR3 runs 15 residues. Trimming removed 4 bases at V and 0 bases at J, with 10 bases between. The CDR3 sequence: CASSSGYLAKNIQYF. The sequenced CDR3 bases are TGTGCCAGTAGTAGCGGGTACTTAGCCAAAAACATT.

This clone is medium-sized in the sample. The CDR3 end is not reached by the read, which stops 3 residues before it; the germline J gene fills it in. This chain connects TRBV2 to TRBJ1-4, with D perhaps matching TRBD1 (6 bases). Trimming left V 6 bases short and J 8 bases short, with 10 bases between. There are 12 residues in the CDR3. Germline CDR1 SNHLY, CDR2 FYNNEI. The CDR3 spells CASRDSLEKLFF. CDR3 DNA (partial): TGTGCCAGCAGGGACAGTTTGGAAAAA.

This clone was seen only a few times. The CDR3 end falls 3 residues outside the read, so it is completed with the germline J gene. The chain is built from TRBV30 and TRBJ2-3; 8 bases align to TRBD1. Germline V gene lookup returns CDR1 GTSNPN and CDR2 SVGIG (reference sequence). Trimming removed 3 bases from V and 8 bases from J; junction bases left unmatched: 7. The CDR3 is 13 amino acids. CDR3: CAWSRGPLSTQYF. The sequenced CDR3 bases are TGTGCCTGGAGCAGGGGGCCCCTATCTACG. The variable domain in full, completed from reference TRBV30 and TRBJ2-3, reads SQTIHQWPATLVQPVGSPLSLECTVEGTSNPNLYWYRQAAGRGLQLLFYSVGIGQISSEVPQNLSASRPQDRQFILSSKKLLLSDSGFYLCAWSRGPLSTQYFGPGTRLTVL.

This clone was observed a few times. At one boundary the junction diverges from the germline segment, which might be a read error. The DNA ends 3 residues before the CDR3 does, and the rest of the CDR3 is filled in from the germline J gene. This sample also contains other DNA sequences that code for the same CDR3. V usage is TRBV7-7 and J usage is TRBJ2-5; 8 bases map to TRBD2. This CDR3 contains 14 residues. Germline V gives CDR1 SSHAT, CDR2 FNYEAQ (reference sequence). The CDR3: CASSLAGPQETQYF. The DNA read from the CDR3 is TGTGCCAGTAGCTTAGCGGGGCCCCAAGAGACC. The full variable domain, in which reference TRBV7-7 and TRBJ2-5 provide the parts outside the CDR3, is GAGVSQSPRYKVTKRGQDVTLRCDPISSHATLYWYQQALGQGPEFLTYFNYEAQPDKSGLPSDRFSAERPEGSISTLTIQRTEQRDSAMYRCASSLAGPQETQYFGPGTRLLVL.

Note on this clone: The missing CDR3 end, 3 residues past where the read stops, is filled in from the germline J gene. The chain combines TRBV19 with TRBJ2-7, with 8 positions matching TRBD1. Trimming cost V 8 bases and J 5 bases; bases outside gene matches: 8. This CDR3 spans 13 amino acids. In germline, CDR1 is LNHDA, CDR2 SQIVND (reference sequence). This CDR3 reads CASSDQGAHEQYF. CDR3 DNA, as far as it was read: TGTGCCAGTTCAGATCAGGGGGCCCACGAG. Full variable domain (remainder filled in from reference TRBV19 and TRBJ2-7): DGGITQSPKYLFRKEGQNVTLSCEQNLNHDAMYWYRQDPGQGLRLIYYSQIVNDFQKGDIAEGYSVSREKKESFPLTVTSAQKNPTAFYLCASSDQGAHEQYFGPGTRLTVT.

This clone was recorded at least ten times. The CDR3 extends 3 residues past the end of the read, so its final part is completed from the germline J gene. The chain has TRBV19 and TRBJ2-1, with 7 bases aligning to TRBD2. The CDR3 sequence is 15 residues long. Germline V lookup: CDR1 LNHDA, CDR2 SQIVND (reference sequence). V gave up 3 bases and J gave up 5 bases; unmatched junction bases: 7. The CDR3 protein is CASSILREKNNEQFF. Partial CDR3 DNA: TGTGCCAGTAGTATTTTGCGGGAGAAAAACAATGAG.

CDR3 region: CASSLALTEQFF. The sequenced CDR3 bases are TGTGCCAGCAGCTTAGCACTAACTGAG. The chain has TRBV7-2 and TRBJ2-1; no clear D gene. The sequence runs out 3 residues before the end of the CDR3; the remainder is reconstructed from the germline J gene. The CDR3 sequence is 12 residues long. V lost 0 bases and J lost 9, with 6 bases in between. In germline, CDR1 is SGHTA, CDR2 FQGNSA.

There are many counts of this clone. The CDR3 is cut off 3 residues early in the read; its end comes from the germline J gene. This chain connects TRBV18 to TRBJ1-2; perhaps TRBD1 as D (5 bases). Germline-derived CDR1 and CDR2 are KGHSH and LQKENI. V was shortened by 4 bases and J by 2 bases, with 8 bases between the two germline ends. This CDR3 has 13 residues. CDR3 residues: CASSREGNYGYTF. The part of the CDR3 DNA that was read is TGTGCCAGCTCACGTGAGGGGAACTATGGC.

On this clone: The read ends 3 residues before the CDR3 terminus; that terminus is restored from the germline J gene. The chain uses TRBV6-2 or TRBV6-3 and TRBJ2-2; D not resolved. The CDR3 loop spans 13 amino acids. Trimming removed 5 bases at V and 9 bases at J, with 13 bases between. Germline-derived CDR1 and CDR2 are MNHEY and SVGEGT. The CDR3 sequence: CASSASLGRELFF. The DNA read from the CDR3 is TGTGCCAGCAGTGCCTCGCTGGGCCGGGAG.

This clone was detected many times. The read is 3 residues too short to cover the CDR3 end, so that end is filled in from the germline J gene. The genes are TRBV20-1 and TRBJ2-1; TRBD2 matches 9 bases. CDR3 size: 16 residues. J was trimmed by 2 bases and V by 0 bases; bases with no gene match: 5. Per the germline V gene, CDR1 is DFQATT and CDR2 is SNEGSKA (reference sequence). CDR3 sequence reads: CSARDKRTSAYNEQFF. Incomplete CDR3 DNA: TGCAGTGCTAGAGATAAAAGGACTAGCGCCTACAATGAG.

The table lists this clone with many counts. The read stops 3 residues short of the end of the CDR3; the missing end is completed from the germline J gene. The rearrangement links TRBV5-1 to TRBJ2-2; the match to TRBD2 covers 11 bases. CDR3 length: 15 residues. The germline gives CDR1 SGHRS, CDR2 YFSETQ. J gave up 3 bases and V 5 bases, and 3 bases lay outside the gene matches. The CDR3 loop reads CASRELAGDTGELFF. The CDR3 DNA, read in part, is TGCGCCAGCAGGGAACTAGCGGGAGACACCGGGGAG. The full variable domain, its missing parts supplied by reference TRBV5-1 and TRBJ2-2, is KAGVTQTPRYLIKTRGQQVTLSCSPISGHRSVSWYQQTPGQGLQFLFEYFSETQRNKGNFPGRFSGRQFSNSRSEMNVSTLELGDSALYLCASRELAGDTGELFFGEGSRLTVL.

Ten or more counts support this clone. The CDR3 DNA, read in part, is TGTGCCAGCAGACGACTAGCGGGGACCTACGAG. Its protein is CASRRLAGTYE. The full CDR3 sequence reads CASRRLAGTYEQYF. This chain uses TRBV6-2 or TRBV6-3 with TRBJ2-7; 11 nucleotides line up with TRBD2. The DNA ends 3 residues before the CDR3 does, and the rest of the CDR3 is filled in from the germline J gene. The CDR3 sequence is 14 residues long. Losses at the gene ends were 6 bases for V and 2 bases for J; bases not matched to a gene: 3. Looked up from germline, CDR1 is MNHEY and CDR2 is SVGEGT.

Comment on this clone: The sequence runs out 3 residues before the end of the CDR3; the remainder is reconstructed from the germline J gene. This chain links TRBV7-9 with TRBJ1-1; D not resolved. With 1 base removed from V and 4 bases from J, the gap between germline ends came to 4 bases. The CDR3 is 12 amino acids. Looked up from germline, CDR1 is SEHNR and CDR2 is FQNEAQ (reference sequence). CDR3 sequence: CASSLEVTEAFF. The CDR3 DNA, read in part, is TGTGCCAGCAGCTTAGAGGTCACTGAA.

With regard to this clone: The CDR3 goes on 3 residues after the read ends, and that part is filled in from the germline J gene. The chain uses TRBV18 and TRBJ1-1; a possible D gene is TRBD1 (6 bases). Germline values: CDR1 KGHSH, CDR2 LQKENI. Between the trimmed V and J ends, which lost 8 bases and 1 base, there was a span of 14 bases. This CDR3 has 14 amino acids. The CDR3 DNA, read in part, is TGTGCCAGCGGGAGAGGGGGAGGGAACACTGAA. Amino acid sequence: CASGRGGGNTE. The full CDR3 protein reads CASGRGGGNTEAFF.

In its sample, this clone was seen a few times. The read stops 3 residues short of the end of the CDR3; the missing end is completed from the germline J gene. This chain uses TRBV23-1 with TRBJ2-7; maybe TRBD1 (5 bases). TRBV23-1 is an ORF, with its function uncertain. V lost 4 bases to trimming and J lost 3 bases, with 13 bases between them. The CDR3 is 14 residues long. CDR3 protein: CASSPERQFYEQYF. CDR3 DNA (partial): TGCGCCAGCAGTCCCGAAAGACAGTTCTACGAG.

A remark on this clone: From the germline J gene comes the end of the CDR3, since the read stops 3 residues before it. The chain has TRBV7-3 and TRBJ2-7; 8 bases are a match to TRBD1. The CDR3 contains 15 residues. V was clipped by 1 base and J by 3 bases; unmatched bases: 5. CDR1 is SGHTA and CDR2 is FQGTGA in the germline V gene. The covered CDR3 bases are TGTGCCAGCAGCTTAAAACCCGGACAGGGCTACGAG. Protein product: CASSLKPGQGYE. The whole CDR3 sequence reads CASSLKPGQGYEQYF.

In this sample, this clone turned up many times. The read halts 3 residues ahead of the CDR3 end, with the missing end drawn from the germline J gene. The V and J genes are TRBV18 and TRBJ2-1; D gene unclear. The CDR3 consists of 13 residues. V was pared by 6 bases and J by 4 bases, with 10 bases between. Germline CDR1 KGHSH, CDR2 LQKENI. CDR3 protein: CASSELEYNEQFF. The sequenced CDR3 bases are TGTGCCAGCTCTGAGCTCGAGTACAATGAG. The variable domain in full, completed from reference TRBV18 and TRBJ2-1, reads NAGVMQNPRHLVRRRGQEARLRCSPMKGHSHVYWYRQLPEEGLKFMVYLQKENIIDESGMPKERFSAEFPKEGPSILRIQQVVRGDSAAYFCASSELEYNEQFFGPGTRLTVL.

With respect to this clone: The read gets to within 3 residues of the CDR3 end, and the germline J gene fills in the rest. The V and J genes are TRBV7-2 and TRBJ2-7, with D possibly TRBD2 on 5 matching bases. The CDR3 extends over 13 amino acids. Trimming stripped 5 bases from V and 4 bases from J, with 12 bases between. The germline V gene encodes CDR1 SGHTA and CDR2 FQGNSA. Partial CDR3 DNA: TGTGCCAGCAGCGCTAGGGCGGGTTACGAG. This translates into CASSARAGYE. The entire CDR3 protein is CASSARAGYEQYF.